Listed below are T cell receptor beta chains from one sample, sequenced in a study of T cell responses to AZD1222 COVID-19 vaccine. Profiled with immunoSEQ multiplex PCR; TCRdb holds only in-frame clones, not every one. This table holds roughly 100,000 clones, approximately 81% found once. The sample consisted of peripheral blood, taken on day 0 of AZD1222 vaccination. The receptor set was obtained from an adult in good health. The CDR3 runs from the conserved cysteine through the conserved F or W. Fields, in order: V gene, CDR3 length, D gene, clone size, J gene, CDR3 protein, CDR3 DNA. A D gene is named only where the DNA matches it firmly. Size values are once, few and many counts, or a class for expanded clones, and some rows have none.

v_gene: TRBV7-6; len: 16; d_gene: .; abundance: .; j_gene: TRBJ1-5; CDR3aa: CASSLSTGSPNQPQHF; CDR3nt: TGTGCCAGCAGCTTATCGACAGGTAGCCCTAATCAGCCCCAGCATTTT
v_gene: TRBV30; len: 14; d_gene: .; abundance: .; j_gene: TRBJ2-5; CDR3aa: CAWSTTGHKPAQYF; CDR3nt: TGTGCCTGGAGTACCACGGGGCATAAGCCCGCCCAGTACTTC
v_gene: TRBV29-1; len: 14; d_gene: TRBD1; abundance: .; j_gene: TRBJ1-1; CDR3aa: CSVGNRGIGTEAFF; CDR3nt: TGCAGCGTCGGAAACAGGGGGATCGGCACTGAAGCTTTCTTT
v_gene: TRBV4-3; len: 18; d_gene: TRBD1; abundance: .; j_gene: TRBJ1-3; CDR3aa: CASSQDPTGGSSGNTIYF; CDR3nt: TGCGCCAGCAGCCAAGATCCGACAGGGGGCTCCTCCGGAAACACCATATATTTT
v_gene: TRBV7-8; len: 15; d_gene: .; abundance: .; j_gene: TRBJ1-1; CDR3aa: CASSLVGHGDSEAFF; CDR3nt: TGTGCCAGCAGCTTAGTTGGACATGGGGACTCTGAAGCTTTCTTT
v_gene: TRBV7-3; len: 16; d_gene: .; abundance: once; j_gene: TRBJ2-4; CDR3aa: CASSLRRAGAKNIQYF; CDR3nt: TGTGCCAGCAGCTTACGGAGGGCCGGGGCCAAAAACATTCAGTACTTC
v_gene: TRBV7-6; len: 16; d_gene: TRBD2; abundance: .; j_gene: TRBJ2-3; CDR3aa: CASSTSGGRVGDTQYF; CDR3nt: TGTGCCAGCAGCACCTCAGGCGGGAGGGTTGGAGATACGCAGTATTTT
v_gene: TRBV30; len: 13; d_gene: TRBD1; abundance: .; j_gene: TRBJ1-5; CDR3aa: CAWSWQGDQPQHF; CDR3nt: TGTGCCTGGAGTTGGCAGGGGGATCAGCCCCAGCATTTT
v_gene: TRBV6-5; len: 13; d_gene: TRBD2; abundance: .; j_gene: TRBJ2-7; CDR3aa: CASRTSGTYEQYF; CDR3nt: TGTGCCAGCAGGACTAGCGGAACCTACGAGCAGTACTTC
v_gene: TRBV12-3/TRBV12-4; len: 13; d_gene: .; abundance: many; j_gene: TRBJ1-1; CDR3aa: CASSLDRSKEAFF; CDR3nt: TGTGCCAGCAGTTTAGACAGATCAAAAGAAGCTTTCTTT
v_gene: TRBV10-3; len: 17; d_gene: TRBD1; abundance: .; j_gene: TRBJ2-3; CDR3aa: CAISEPGTGGFTDTQYF; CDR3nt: TGTGCCATCAGTGAGCCAGGGACAGGGGGCTTTACAGATACGCAGTATTTT
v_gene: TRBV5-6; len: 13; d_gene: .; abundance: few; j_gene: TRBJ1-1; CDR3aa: CASSSDVITEAFF; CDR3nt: TGTGCCAGCAGCTCGGACGTAATCACTGAAGCTTTCTTT
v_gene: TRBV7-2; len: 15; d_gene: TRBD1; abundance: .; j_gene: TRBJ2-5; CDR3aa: CASSLMAGGWETQYF; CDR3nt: TGTGCCAGCAGCTTAATGGCAGGGGGCTGGGAGACCCAGTACTTC
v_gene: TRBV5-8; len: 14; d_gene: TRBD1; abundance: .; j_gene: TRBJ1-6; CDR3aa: CASSRTGHNSPLHF; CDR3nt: TGTGCCAGCAGCCGGACAGGGCATAATTCACCCCTCCACTTT
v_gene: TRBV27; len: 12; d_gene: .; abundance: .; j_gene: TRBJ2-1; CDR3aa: CASSVGGVQQFF; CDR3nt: TGTGCCAGCAGTGTGGGGGGTGTTCAGCAGTTCTTC
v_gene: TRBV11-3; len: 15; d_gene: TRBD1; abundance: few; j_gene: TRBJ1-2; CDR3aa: CASSQQGRGNYGYTF; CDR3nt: TGTGCCAGCAGCCAACAGGGGCGAGGGAACTATGGCTACACCTTC
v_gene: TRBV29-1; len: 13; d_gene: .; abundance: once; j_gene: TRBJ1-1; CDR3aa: CSVKHGVGTEAFF; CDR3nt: TGCAGCGTGAAACATGGGGTGGGCACTGAAGCTTTCTTT
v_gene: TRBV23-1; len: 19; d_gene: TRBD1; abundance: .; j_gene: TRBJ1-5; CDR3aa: CASSQQDRGRKYSNQPQHF; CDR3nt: TGCGCCAGCAGTCAACAGGACAGGGGACGGAAATATAGCAATCAGCCCCAGCATTTT
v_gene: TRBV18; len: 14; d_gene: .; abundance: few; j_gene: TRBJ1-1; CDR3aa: CASSPKSGGTEAFF; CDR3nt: TGTGCCAGCTCACCAAAGTCCGGAGGCACTGAAGCTTTCTTT
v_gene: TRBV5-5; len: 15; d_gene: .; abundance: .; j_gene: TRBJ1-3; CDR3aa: CASSLGGYPGNTIYF; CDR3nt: TGTGCCAGCAGCTTGGGAGGGTATCCTGGAAACACCATATATTTT
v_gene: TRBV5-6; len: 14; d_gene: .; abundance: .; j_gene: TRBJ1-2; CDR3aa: CASSLVGVDYGYTF; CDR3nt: TGTGCCAGCAGCTTGGTAGGGGTTGACTATGGCTACACCTTC
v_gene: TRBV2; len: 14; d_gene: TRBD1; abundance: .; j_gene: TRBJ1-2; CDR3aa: CASSVEGANYGYTF; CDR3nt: TGTGCCAGCAGTGTGGAGGGGGCAAACTATGGCTACACCTTC